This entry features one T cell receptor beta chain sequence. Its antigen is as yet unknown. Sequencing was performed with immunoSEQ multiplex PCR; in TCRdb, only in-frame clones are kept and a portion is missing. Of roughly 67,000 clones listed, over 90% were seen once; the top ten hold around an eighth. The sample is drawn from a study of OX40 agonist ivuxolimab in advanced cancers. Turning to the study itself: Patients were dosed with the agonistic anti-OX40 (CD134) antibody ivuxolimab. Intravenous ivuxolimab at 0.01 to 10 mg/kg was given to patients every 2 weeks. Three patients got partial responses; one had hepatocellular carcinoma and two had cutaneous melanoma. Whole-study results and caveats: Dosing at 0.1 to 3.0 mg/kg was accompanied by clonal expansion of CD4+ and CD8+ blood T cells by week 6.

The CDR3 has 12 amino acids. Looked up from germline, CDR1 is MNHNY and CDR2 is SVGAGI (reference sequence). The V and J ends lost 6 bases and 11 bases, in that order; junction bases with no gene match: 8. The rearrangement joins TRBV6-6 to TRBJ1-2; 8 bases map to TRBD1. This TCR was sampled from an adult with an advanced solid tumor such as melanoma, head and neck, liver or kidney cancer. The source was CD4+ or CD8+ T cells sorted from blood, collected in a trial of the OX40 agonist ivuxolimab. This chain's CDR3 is CASSATGQEYTF. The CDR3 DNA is TGTGCCAGCAGCGCAACGGGACAGGAATACACCTTC.